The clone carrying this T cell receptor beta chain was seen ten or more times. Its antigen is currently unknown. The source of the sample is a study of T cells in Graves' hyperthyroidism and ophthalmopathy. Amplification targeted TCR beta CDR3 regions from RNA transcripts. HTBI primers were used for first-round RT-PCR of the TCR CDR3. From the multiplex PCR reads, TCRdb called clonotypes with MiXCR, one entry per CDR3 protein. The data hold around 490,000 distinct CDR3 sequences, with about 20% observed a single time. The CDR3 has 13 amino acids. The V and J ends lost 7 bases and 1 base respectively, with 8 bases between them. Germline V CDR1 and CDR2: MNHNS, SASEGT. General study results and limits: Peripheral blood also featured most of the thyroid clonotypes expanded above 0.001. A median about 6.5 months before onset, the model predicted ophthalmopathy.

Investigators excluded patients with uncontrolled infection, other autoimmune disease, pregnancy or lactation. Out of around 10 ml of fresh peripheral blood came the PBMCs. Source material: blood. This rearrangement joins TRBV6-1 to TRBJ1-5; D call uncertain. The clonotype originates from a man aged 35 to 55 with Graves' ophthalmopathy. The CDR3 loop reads CASIGWSNQPQHF. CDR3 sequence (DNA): TGTGCCAGCATTGGGTGGAGCAATCAGCCCCAGCATTTT.